The source of this TCR beta chain is a study of blood T cell repertoires in COVID-19. Study context: T cells, B-cell-depleted T cells, or PBMCs supplied cDNA or gDNA.

Cohort assignment relied on participant-reported clinical history. A few counts support this clone. From germline, CDR1 is SGHNT and CDR2 YENEEA. With 3 bases removed from V and 11 bases from J, the gap between germline ends came to 10 bases. This CDR3 has 11 amino acids. Per the original data handling: Researchers report that nucleated cell counts were estimated from reference gene primer amplification. The data were produced by immunoSEQ multiplex PCR, yet TCRdb's version contains in-frame clones alone and is incomplete. Clone size and V and J calls were adopted from that table, with D and trimming inferred from the DNA. The table records around 420,000 clones, nearly 90% of them present only once.

This TCR was recovered from a woman in her thirties or forties with acute COVID-19. Sequenced sample: PBMCs or T cells enriched from blood (not recorded which). This chain links TRBV11-3 with TRBJ1-1, with D possibly matching TRBD1 (5 bases). The CDR3 region is CASSLGGSAFF. In nucleotides, the CDR3 is TGTGCCAGCAGCTTGGGGGGTTCGGCTTTCTTT.